This TCR beta chain was captured by sequencing in a study of CD8 T cells in ankylosing spondylitis. Study findings and constraints: Peripheral blood held disease-linked clones only at relatively low frequency, and these were CD8+. In ankylosing spondylitis blood, a motif of eight highly homologous TCR beta variants appeared characteristic.

Generation of TCR beta libraries employed quantitative 5'-RACE incorporating molecular barcodes. TCRdb used MiXCR to reprocess the 5' RACE reads, holding one entry per CDR3 protein. The sample contains roughly 670,000 distinct CDR3 sequences, 19% of which appear only once. This CDR3 region has 17 residues. Losses at the gene ends were 0 bases for V and 6 bases for J; bases not matched to a gene: 11. Germline V gene lookup returns CDR1 MGHRA and CDR2 YSYEKL. To note about this clonotype: The target antigen is unknown.

This receptor was obtained from a male donor with ankylosing spondylitis. Material for sequencing was blood, either unsorted or a sorted T cell fraction (not recorded which). The chain couples TRBV4-1 to TRBJ2-3, with 8 bases that match TRBD1. The CDR3 protein is CASSQEQGGIQGDTQYF. CDR3 sequence (DNA): TGCGCCAGCAGCCAAGAACAGGGGGGTATACAAGGGGATACGCAGTATTTT.